The next 9 T cell receptor beta chains were all read from a single sample in a study of blood T cell repertoires in COVID-19. Method: immunoSEQ multiplex PCR; TCRdb's copy keeps in-frame clones and lacks some. The sample contains about 150,000 clones, 80% to 90% of which appear only once. The source material was peripheral blood. These receptors originate from a woman aged 45-65 years in a cohort sampled during active or convalescent COVID-19.

The V call is TRBV4-1, the J call TRBJ2-4; the match to TRBD2 covers 16 bases. The germline V gene has CDR1 MGHRA and CDR2 YSYEKL. This CDR3 spans 20 amino acids. V was pared by 4 bases and J by 6 bases, with 15 bases of the junction left unmatched. As DNA, the CDR3 is TGCGCCAGCAGCCTGGGGACTAGCGGGGGGGCCGTGAGGTCCAGAAACATTCAGTACTTC. Translation gives CASSLGTSGGAVRSRNIQYF.

This clone was recorded a few times. The V call is TRBV7-3, the J call TRBJ1-1; 7 nucleotides line up with TRBD1. Looked up from germline, CDR1 is SGHTA and CDR2 is FQGTGA. The CDR3 sequence is 13 residues long. Losses at the gene ends were 3 bases for V and 8 bases for J; bases not matched to a gene: 6. In nucleotides, the CDR3 is TGTGCCAGCAGCTTTGGTCCAGGGGGAGAAGCTTTCTTT. Protein product: CASSFGPGGEAFF.

The chain is built from TRBV4-1 and TRBJ2-3, with a possible D match to TRBD2 (6 bases). The germline gives CDR1 MGHRA, CDR2 YSYEKL. V lost 0 bases, J lost 0 bases, and 19 bases lay in between. This CDR3 region has 19 residues. CDR3 nucleotides: TGCGCCAGCAGCCAAGACTTTCGCTTGACGGGGGTAAGCACAGATACGCAGTATTTT. Translating it yields CASSQDFRLTGVSTDTQYF.

The chain combines TRBV7-6 with TRBJ1-5, with D possibly matching TRBD1 (5 bases). There are 14 residues in the CDR3. Germline CDR1 is SGHVS and CDR2 is FNYEAQ. V lost 0 bases to trimming and J lost 5 bases, with 8 bases between them. The CDR3 loop reads CASSLAGGDQPQHF. CDR3 nucleotides: TGTGCCAGCAGCTTAGCCGGGGGGGATCAGCCCCAGCATTTT.

For the CDR3, the DNA is TGTGCCTGGAGTGTGAAACAGGGGGCGCAGAACACTGAAGCTTTCTTT. This codes for CAWSVKQGAQNTEAFF. The chain uses TRBV30 and TRBJ1-1, with TRBD1 matching over 9 bases. This CDR3 has 16 residues. V shed 0 bases, J shed 1 base, and the junction held 6 bases outside the gene matches. Germline lookup yields CDR1 GTSNPN and CDR2 SVGIG (reference sequence).

The V call is TRBV7-2, the J call TRBJ2-7; 9 nucleotides line up with TRBD2. Germline V lookup: CDR1 SGHTA, CDR2 FQGNSA. The trim removed 6 bases at V and 0 bases at J, leaving 9 bases unmatched. The CDR3 covers 16 residues. CDR3 amino acids: CASSSQSGGTSYEQYF. The CDR3 DNA reads as TGTGCCAGCAGTTCCCAGAGCGGGGGGACCTCCTACGAGCAGTACTTC. The full variable domain, in which reference TRBV7-2 and TRBJ2-7 provide the parts outside the CDR3, is GAGVSQSPSNKVTEKGKDVELRCDPISGHTALYWYRQSLGQGLEFLIYFQGNSAPDKSGLPSDRFSAERTGGSVSTLTIQRTQQEDSAVYLCASSSQSGGTSYEQYFGPGTRLTVT.

This chain connects TRBV9 to TRBJ1-6; TRBD1 matches at 9 bases. CDR3 length equals 15 residues. The V segment lost 1 base and the J segment 10 bases; nucleotides outside the gene matches: 6. Germline CDR1 SGDLS, CDR2 YYNGEE. CDR3 bases: TGTGCCAGCAGCGTATCAGGGACAGGGAGGTCACCCCTCCACTTT. Translation: CASSVSGTGRSPLHF.

The V and J genes are TRBV29-1 and TRBJ2-7, with 7 bases that match TRBD2. The V gene's germline CDR1 is SQVTM and CDR2 ANQGSEA. The CDR3 contains 12 residues. With 4 bases clipped from V and 1 base from J, the junction kept 1 base outside the gene matches. The CDR3 DNA sequence: TGCAGCGTTGCGGGGGGTTCCTACGAGCAGTACTTC. This gives the protein CSVAGGSYEQYF.

In DNA, the CDR3 is TGCGCCAGCAGTTCCCCGACAGGGGGAAACACCATATATTTT. It specifies CASSSPTGGNTIYF. The chain is built from TRBV10-2 and TRBJ1-3, with TRBD1 matching over 7 bases. Unmatched junction bases numbered 5, after V lost 5 bases and J lost 4 bases. The germline V gene encodes CDR1 WSHSY and CDR2 SAAADI. The CDR3 consists of 14 residues.